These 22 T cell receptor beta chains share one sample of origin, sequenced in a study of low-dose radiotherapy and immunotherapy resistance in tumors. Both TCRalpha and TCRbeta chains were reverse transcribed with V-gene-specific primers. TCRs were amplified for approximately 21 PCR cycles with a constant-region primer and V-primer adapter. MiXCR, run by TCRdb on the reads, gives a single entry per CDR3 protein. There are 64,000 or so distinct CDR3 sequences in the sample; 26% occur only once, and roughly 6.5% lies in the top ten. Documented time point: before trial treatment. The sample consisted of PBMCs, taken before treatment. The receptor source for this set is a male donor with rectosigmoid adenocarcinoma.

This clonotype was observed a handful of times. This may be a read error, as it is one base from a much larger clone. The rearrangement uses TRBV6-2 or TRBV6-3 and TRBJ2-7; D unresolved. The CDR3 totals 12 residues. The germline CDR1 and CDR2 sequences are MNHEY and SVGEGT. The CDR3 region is CDSWTDSYEQYF. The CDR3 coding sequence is TGTGACAGTTGGACGGATTCCTACGAGCAGTACTTC.

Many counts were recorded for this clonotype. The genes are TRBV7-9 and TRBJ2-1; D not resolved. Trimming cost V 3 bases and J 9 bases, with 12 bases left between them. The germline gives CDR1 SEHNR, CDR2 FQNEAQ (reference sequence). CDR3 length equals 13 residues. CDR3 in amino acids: CASSFYIASEQFF. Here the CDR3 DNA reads TGTGCCAGCAGCTTTTATATAGCTAGTGAGCAGTTCTTC.

The CDR3 region is CASSSGQEFLMRTEAFF. CDR3 in DNA: TGTGCCAGCAGCTCCGGGCAGGAGTTCCTGATGAGGACTGAAGCTTTCTTT. The chain uses TRBV12-3 or TRBV12-4 and TRBJ1-1; unclear D gene. The CDR3 covers 17 residues. The V gene lost 6 bases and the J gene lost 5 bases, with 25 bases spanning the gap.

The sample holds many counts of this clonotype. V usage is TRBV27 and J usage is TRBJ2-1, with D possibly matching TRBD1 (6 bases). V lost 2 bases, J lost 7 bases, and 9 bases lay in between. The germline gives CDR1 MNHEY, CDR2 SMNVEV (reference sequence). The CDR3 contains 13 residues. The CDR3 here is CASSLLTGNEQFF. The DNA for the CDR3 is TGTGCCAGCAGTTTACTCACAGGGAATGAGCAGTTCTTC.

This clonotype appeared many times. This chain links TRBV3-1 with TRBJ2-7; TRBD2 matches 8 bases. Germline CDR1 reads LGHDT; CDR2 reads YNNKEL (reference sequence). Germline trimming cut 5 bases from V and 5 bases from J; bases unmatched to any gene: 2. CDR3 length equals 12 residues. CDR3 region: CASSNSGNEQYF. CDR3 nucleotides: TGTGCCAGCAGCAATAGCGGGAACGAGCAGTACTTC.

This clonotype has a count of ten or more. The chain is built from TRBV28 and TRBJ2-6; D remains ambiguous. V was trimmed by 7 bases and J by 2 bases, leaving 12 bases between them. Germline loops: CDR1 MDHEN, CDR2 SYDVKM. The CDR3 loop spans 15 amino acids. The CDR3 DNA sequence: TGTGCCAGCACCACTCTGTGGACTGGGGCCAACGTCCTGACTTTC. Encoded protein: CASTTLWTGANVLTF. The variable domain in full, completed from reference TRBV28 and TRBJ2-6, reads DVKVTQSSRYLVKRTGEKVFLECVQDMDHENMFWYRQDPGLGLRLIYFSYDVKMKEKGDIPEGYSVSREKKERFSLILESASTNQTSMYLCASTTLWTGANVLTFGAGSRLTVL.

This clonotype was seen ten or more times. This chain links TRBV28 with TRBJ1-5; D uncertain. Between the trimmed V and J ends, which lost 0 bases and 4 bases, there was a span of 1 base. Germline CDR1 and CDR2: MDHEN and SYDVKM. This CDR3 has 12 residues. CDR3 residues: CASSLWNQPQHF. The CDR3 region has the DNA TGTGCCAGCAGTTTATGGAATCAGCCCCAGCATTTT.

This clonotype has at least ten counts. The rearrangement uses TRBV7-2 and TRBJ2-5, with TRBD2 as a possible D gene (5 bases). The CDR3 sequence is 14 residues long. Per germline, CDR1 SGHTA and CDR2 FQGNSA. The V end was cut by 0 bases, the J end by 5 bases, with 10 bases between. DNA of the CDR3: TGTGCCAGCAGCTTAGCGCGGGCCGGGGAGACCCAGTACTTC. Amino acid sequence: CASSLARAGETQYF.

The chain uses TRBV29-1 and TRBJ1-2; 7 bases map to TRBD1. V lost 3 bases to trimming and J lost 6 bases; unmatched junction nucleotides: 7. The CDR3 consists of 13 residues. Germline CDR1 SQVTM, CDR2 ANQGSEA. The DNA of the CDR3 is TGCAGCGTTGAGACAGGGATAACTAATGGCTACACCTTC. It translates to CSVETGITNGYTF. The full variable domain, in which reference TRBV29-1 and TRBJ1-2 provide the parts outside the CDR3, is SAVISQKPSRDICQRGTSLTIQCQVDSQVTMMFWYRQQPGQSLTLIATANQGSEATYESGFVIDKFPISRPNLTFSTLTVSNMSPEDSSIYLCSVETGITNGYTFGSGTRLTVV.

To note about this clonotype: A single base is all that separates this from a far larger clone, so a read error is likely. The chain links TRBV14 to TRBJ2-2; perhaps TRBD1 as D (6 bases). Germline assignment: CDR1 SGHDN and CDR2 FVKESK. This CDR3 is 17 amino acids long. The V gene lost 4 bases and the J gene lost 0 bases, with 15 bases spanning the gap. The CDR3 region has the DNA TGTGCCAGCAGCCCTACCTGGGGGACAACGAACACCGGGGAGCTGTTTTTT. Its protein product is CASSPTWGTTNTGELFF.

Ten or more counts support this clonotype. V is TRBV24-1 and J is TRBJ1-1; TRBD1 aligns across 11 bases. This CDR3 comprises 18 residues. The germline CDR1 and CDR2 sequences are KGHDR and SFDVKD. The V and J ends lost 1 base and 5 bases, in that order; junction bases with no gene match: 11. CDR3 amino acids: CATSDFGQGAIVRTEAFF. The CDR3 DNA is TGTGCCACCAGTGATTTCGGACAGGGGGCGATTGTAAGGACTGAAGCTTTCTTT.

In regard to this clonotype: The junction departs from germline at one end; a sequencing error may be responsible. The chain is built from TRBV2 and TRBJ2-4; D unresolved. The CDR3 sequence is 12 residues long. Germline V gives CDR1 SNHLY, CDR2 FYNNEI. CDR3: CASSDLRMLPNF. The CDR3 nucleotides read TGTGCCAGCAGTGACTTACGGATGCTTCCCAACTTC.

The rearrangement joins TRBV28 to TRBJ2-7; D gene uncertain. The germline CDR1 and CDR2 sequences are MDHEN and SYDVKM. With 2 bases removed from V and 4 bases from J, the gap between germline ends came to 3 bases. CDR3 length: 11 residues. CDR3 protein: CASSLRYEQYF. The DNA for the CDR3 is TGTGCCAGCAGTTTACGGTACGAGCAGTACTTC.

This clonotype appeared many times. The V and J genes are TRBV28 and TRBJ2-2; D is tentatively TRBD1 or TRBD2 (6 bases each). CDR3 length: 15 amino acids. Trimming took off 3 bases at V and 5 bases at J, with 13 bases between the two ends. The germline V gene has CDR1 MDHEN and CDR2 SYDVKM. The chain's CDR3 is CASSFSGALTGELFF. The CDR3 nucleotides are TGTGCCAGCAGTTTTTCGGGGGCGCTAACCGGGGAGCTGTTTTTT.

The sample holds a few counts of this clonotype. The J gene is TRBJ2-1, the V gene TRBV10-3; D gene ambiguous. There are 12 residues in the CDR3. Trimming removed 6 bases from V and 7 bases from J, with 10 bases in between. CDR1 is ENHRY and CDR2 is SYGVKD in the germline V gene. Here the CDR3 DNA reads TGTGCCATCAGCTCTTTCGAGAATGAGCAGTTCTTC. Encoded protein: CAISSFENEQFF.

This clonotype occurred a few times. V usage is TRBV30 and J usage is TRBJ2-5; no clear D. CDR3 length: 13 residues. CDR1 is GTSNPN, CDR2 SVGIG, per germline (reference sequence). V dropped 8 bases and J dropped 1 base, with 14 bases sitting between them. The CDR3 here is CAGTGWGQETQYF. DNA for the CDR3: TGTGCCGGAACCGGATGGGGCCAAGAGACCCAGTACTTC.

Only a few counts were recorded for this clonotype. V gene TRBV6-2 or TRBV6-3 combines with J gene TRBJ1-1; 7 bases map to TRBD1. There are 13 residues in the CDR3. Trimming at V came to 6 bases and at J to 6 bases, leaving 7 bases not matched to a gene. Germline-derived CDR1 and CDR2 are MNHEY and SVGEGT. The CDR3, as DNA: TGTGCCAGCAGCATGACAGGGTTATCTGAAGCTTTCTTT. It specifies CASSMTGLSEAFF.

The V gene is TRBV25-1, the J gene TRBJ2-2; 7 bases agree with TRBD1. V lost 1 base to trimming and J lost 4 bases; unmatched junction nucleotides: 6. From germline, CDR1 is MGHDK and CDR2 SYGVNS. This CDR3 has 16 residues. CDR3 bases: TGTGCCAGCAGTGAATTTGTGACAGGGTTCACCGGGGAGCTGTTTTTT. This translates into CASSEFVTGFTGELFF.

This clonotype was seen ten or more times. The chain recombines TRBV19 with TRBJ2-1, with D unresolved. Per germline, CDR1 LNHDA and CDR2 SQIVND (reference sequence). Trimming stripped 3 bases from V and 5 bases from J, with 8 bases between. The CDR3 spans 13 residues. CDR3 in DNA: TGTGCCAGTAGTATGGGCAGGAACAATGAGCAGTTCTTC. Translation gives CASSMGRNNEQFF.

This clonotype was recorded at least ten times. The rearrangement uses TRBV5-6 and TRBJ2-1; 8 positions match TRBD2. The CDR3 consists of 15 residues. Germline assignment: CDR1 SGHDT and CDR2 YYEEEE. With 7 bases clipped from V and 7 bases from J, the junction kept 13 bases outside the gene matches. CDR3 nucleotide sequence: TGTGCCAGCCAAAGAGCGGGGGTGATCGTAAATGAGCAGTTCTTC. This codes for CASQRAGVIVNEQFF.

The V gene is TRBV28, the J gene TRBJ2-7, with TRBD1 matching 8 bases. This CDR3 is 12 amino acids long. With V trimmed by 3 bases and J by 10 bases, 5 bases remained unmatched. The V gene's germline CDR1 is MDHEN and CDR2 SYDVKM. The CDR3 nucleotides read TGTGCCAGCAGTTTTGTGGACAGGGAACAGTACTTC. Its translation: CASSFVDREQYF.

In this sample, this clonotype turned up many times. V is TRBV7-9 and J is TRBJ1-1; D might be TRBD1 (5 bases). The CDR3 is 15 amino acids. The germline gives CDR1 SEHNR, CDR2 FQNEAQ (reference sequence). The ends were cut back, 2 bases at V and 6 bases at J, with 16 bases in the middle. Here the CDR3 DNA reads TGTGCCAGCAGCTTACGGGGTGGGGCGAAGGCTGAAGCTTTCTTT. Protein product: CASSLRGGAKAEAFF.